This note documents a single T cell receptor beta chain sequence. Its antigen remains unidentified. The length of the CDR3 is 14 residues. Germline V CDR1 and CDR2: SGHDT, YYEEEE. V shed 4 bases and J shed 8 bases, with 19 bases lying between them. The sample originates from a study of T cells after yellow fever vaccination. 5'RACE template switching generated TCR cDNA, adding a universal primer site and UMIs. TCRdb re-analysed the 5' RACE reads in MiXCR, keeping a single row per CDR3 protein. The repertoire holds some 400,000 distinct CDR3 sequences, with 6.2% as singletons. Study-wide results and limits: A large majority of primary-vaccination clones showed up again after the booster (about 96% CD4, about 90% CD8).

The V and J genes are TRBV5-6 and TRBJ2-7; no clear D gene. The sequence came from a man in his thirties or forties who received the YFV17D yellow fever vaccine. Sequencing was performed on PBMCs, taken 5 days after the yellow fever booster vaccination. CDR3 loop: CASSPADSQRKQYF. The CDR3 DNA sequence: TGTGCCAGCAGCCCAGCAGACTCCCAAAGGAAGCAGTACTTC.